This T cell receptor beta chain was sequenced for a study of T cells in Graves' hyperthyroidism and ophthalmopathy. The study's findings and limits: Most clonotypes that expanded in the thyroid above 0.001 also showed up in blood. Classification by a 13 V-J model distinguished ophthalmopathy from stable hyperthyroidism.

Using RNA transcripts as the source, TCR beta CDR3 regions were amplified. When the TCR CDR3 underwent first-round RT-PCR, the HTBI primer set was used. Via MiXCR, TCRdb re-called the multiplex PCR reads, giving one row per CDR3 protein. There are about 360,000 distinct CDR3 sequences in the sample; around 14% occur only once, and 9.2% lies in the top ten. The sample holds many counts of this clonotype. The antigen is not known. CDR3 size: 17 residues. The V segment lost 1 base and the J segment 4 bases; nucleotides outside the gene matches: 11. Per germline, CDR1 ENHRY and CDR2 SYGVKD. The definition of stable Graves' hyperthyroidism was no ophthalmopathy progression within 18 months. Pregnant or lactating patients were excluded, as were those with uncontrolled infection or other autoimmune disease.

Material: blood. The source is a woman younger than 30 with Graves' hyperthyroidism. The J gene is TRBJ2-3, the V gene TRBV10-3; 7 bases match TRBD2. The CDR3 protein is CAISEFRAGEGADTQYF. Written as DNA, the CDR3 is TGTGCCATCAGTGAGTTCCGTGCGGGGGAAGGTGCAGATACGCAGTATTTT.